This T cell receptor (beta chain) was recorded in a study of identical twins. Study conclusions and caveats: Invariant MAIT and iNKT cells are populations that could partly confound zero-insertion analyses. Monozygotic twins shared more out-of-frame TCR alpha than recombination models predicted.

After template switching added a universal primer site, the resulting cDNA carried unique molecular identifiers. From the 5' RACE reads, TCRdb called clonotypes with MiXCR, one entry per CDR3 protein. The sample includes fewer than 650,000 distinct CDR3 sequences, 9.5% to 10% of them seen just once. Of note for this clonotype: Its antigen is undetermined.

In germline, CDR1 is MNHEY, CDR2 SVGEGT. This CDR3 has 16 residues. V gave up 3 bases and J gave up 7 bases, with 21 bases separating them. These data were likewise used in another study, on yellow fever vaccine responses in identical twins. That report notes: Twins reportedly showed a vaccine T cell response that seemed partly convergent and partly personalized.

The rearrangement links TRBV6-2 or TRBV6-3 to TRBJ1-1; D is possibly TRBD1 (5 bases). The sequenced sample was PBMCs. This receptor was obtained from a woman between 18 and 29 years old in good health. The CDR3 is CASSYTPRKGLGEAFF. Here the CDR3 DNA reads TGTGCCAGCAGTTATACCCCCAGGAAGGGGCTCGGTGAAGCTTTCTTT.